This T cell receptor beta chain came from a study of early T cells in non-severe SARS-CoV-2 infection. Across the study: RNA in bulk from unsorted whole blood was sequenced, and chains were unpaired.

Individual cDNA molecules received unique molecular identifiers during library preparation. TCRdb re-derived calls from the 5' RACE reads in MiXCR, one entry per CDR3 protein. The repertoire consists of over 85,000 distinct CDR3 sequences, with 10% to 15% occurring once and the leading ten covering 3% to 4.5%. The V and J ends lost 1 base and 0 bases respectively, with 13 bases between them. The CDR3 runs to 17 residues. Germline CDR1 and CDR2: SGHRS and YFSETQ. Comments on this clonotype: Antigen: not known.

Study-wide findings and caveats: Anti-spike CD8 responses were favored in VDJdb matching, and private and CD4 specificities were missed.

This chain joins TRBV5-1 and TRBJ1-4, with D unclear. This TCR came from an adult who was a healthcare worker with PCR-confirmed SARS-CoV-2 infection or an uninfected control (not recorded which). Sequences were derived from whole blood, sampled at baseline. This chain's CDR3 is CASSLKPFPATNEKLFF. The CDR3 nucleotides are TGCGCCAGCAGCTTGAAACCTTTCCCTGCAACTAATGAAAAACTGTTTTTT. Full variable domain (remainder filled in from reference TRBV5-1 and TRBJ1-4): KAGVTQTPRYLIKTRGQQVTLSCSPISGHRSVSWYQQTPGQGLQFLFEYFSETQRNKGNFPGRFSGRQFSNSRSEMNVSTLELGDSALYLCASSLKPFPATNEKLFFGSGTQLSVL.